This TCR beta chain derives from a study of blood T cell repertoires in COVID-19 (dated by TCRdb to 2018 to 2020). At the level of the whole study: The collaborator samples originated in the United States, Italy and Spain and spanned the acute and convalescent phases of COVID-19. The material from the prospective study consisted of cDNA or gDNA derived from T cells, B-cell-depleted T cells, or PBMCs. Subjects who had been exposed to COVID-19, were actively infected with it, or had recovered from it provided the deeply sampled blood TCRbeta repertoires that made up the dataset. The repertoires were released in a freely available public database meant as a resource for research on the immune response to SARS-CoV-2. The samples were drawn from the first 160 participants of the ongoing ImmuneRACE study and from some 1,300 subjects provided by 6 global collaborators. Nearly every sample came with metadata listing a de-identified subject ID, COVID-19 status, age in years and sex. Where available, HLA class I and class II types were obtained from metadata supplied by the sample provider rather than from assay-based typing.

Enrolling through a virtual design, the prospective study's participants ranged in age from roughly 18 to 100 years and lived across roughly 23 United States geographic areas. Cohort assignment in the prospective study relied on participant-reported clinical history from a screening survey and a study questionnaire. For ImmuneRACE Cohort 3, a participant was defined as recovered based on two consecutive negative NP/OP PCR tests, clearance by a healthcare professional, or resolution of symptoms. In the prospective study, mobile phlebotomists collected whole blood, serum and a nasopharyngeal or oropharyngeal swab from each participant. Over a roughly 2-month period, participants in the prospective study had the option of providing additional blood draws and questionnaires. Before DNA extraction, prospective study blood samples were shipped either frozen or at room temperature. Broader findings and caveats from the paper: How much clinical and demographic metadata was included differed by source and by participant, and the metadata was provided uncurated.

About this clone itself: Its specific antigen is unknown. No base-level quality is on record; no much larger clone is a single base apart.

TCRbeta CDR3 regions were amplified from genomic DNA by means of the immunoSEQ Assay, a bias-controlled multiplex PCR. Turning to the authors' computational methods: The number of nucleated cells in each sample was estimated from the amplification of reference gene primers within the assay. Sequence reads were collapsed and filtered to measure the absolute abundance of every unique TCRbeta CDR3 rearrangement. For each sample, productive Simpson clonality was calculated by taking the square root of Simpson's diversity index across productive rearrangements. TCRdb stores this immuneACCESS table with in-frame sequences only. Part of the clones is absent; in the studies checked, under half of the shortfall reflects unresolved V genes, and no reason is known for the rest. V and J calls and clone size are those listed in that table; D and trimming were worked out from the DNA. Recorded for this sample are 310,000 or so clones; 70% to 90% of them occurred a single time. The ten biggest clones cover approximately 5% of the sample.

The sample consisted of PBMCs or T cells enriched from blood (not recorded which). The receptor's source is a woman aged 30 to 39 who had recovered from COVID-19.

The DNA is as follows: TGTGCCACCAATTTTGGGGGCGCGGGTCAGCCCCAGCATTTT. It translates as CATNFGGAGQPQHF. The chain was built from TRBV15 and TRBJ1-5, with TRBD1 perhaps the D gene, on 6 matching bases. The junction carries 16 bases between V and J, which are trimmed by 7 bases and 6 bases respectively. The CDR3 holds 14 amino acids from the cysteine to the phenylalanine. Only the CDR3 portion is preserved as DNA: 42 bases, with reading frame beginning at the first base. The germline V gene (reference sequence) sets CDR1 to LNHNV and CDR2 to YYDKDF.